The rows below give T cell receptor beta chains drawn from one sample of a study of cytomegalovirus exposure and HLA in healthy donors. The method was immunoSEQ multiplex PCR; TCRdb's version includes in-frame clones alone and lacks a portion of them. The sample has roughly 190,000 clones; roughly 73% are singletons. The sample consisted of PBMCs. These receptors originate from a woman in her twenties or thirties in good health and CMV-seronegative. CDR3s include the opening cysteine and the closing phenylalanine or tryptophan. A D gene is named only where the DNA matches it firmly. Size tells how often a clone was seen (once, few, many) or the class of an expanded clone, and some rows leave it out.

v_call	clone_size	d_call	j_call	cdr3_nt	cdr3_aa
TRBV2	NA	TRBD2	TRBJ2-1	TGTGCCAGCCGCAGATTAGCGGGACTGACCTACAATGAGCAGTTCTTC	CASRRLAGLTYNEQFF
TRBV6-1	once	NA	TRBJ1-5	TGTGCCAGCAGTGTGAGGGCGTATAGCAATCAGCCCCAGCATTTT	CASSVRAYSNQPQHF
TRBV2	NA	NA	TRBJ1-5	TGTGCCAGCAGTCCCCCGAGGGACAATCAGCCCCAGCATTTT	CASSPPRDNQPQHF
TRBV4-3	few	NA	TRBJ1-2	TGCGCCAGCAGCCAGGGCCTAGGGGTTACCTATGGCTACACCTTC	CASSQGLGVTYGYTF
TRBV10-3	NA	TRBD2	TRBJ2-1	TGTGCCATCAGTGAGACTAGCGGGGGCTACAATGAGCAGTTCTTC	CAISETSGGYNEQFF
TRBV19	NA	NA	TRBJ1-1	TGTGCCAGTAGCTATCGAGGGCCAGCTTTCTTT	CASSYRGPAFF
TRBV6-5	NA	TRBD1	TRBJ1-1	TGTGCCAGCAGTTACCAAGGGGGCTTGGGTGAAGCTTTCTTT	CASSYQGGLGEAFF
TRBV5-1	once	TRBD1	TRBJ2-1	TGCGCCAGCAGCCCCGGCGTGGGACAGTACAATGAGCAGTTCTTC	CASSPGVGQYNEQFF
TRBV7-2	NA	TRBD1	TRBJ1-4	TGTGCCAGCAGCTTTGACAGGGCGAATGAAAAACTGTTTTTT	CASSFDRANEKLFF
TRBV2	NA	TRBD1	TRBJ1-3	TGTGCCAGCACTTCCAGGGTCGGACAGGCTGGAAACACCATATATTTT	CASTSRVGQAGNTIYF
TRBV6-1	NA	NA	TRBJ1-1	TGTGCCAGCAGTGAAGCGGGGCATTTCACTGAAGCTTTCTTT	CASSEAGHFTEAFF
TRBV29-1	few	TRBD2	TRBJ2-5	TGCAGCGTTAGCGGGGGGGCCCTGGAGACCCAGTACTTC	CSVSGGALETQYF
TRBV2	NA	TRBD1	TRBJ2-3	TGTGCCAGCCGGGCAGGGGGCGCAGATACGCAGTATTTT	CASRAGGADTQYF
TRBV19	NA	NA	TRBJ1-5	TGTGCCAGTAGTATGTTGGGGGGATTCAGCAATCAGCCCCAGCATTTT	CASSMLGGFSNQPQHF
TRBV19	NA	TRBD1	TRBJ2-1	TGTGCCAGTAGTATCTGGACAGGGAAGTCCAATGAGCAGTTCTTC	CASSIWTGKSNEQFF
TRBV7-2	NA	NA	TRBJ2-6	TGTGCCAGCAGCCCACAGGTTGCCTCTGGGGCCAACGTCCTGACTTTC	CASSPQVASGANVLTF
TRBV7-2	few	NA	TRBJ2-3	TGTGCCAGCAGCTTAGGACTGCGGGATACGCAGTATTTT	CASSLGLRDTQYF
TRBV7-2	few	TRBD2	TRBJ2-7	TGTGCCAGCAGCTCAGAAGTGTACGGGGGGGCGAACGAGCAGTACTTC	CASSSEVYGGANEQYF
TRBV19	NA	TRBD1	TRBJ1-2	TGTGCCAGTAGTAACCCAGGGGGCCGGTATGGCTACACCTTC	CASSNPGGRYGYTF
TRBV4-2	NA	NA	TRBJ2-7	TGTGCCAGCAGCCAACCCAGCGGAACCTACGAGCAGTACTTC	CASSQPSGTYEQYF
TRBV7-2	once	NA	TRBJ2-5	TGTGCCAGCAGCAATAGCGGAGAGACCCAGTACTTC	CASSNSGETQYF
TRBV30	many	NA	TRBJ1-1	TGTGCCTGGAGTGTTGCGTTGGAAGCTTTCTTT	CAWSVALEAFF
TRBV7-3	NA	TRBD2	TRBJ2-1	TGTGCCAGCAGCTTAAATGGCGGGGTACTAGCGGGCGGGAATGAGCAGTTCTTC	CASSLNGGVLAGGNEQFF
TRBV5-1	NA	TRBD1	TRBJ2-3	TGCGCCAGCAAGGACAGGGTAGGGTCAGATACGCAGTATTTT	CASKDRVGSDTQYF
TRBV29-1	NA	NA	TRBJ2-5	TGCAGCGTCCCAATTCGGCTCTTAGCGCAAGAGACCCAGTACTTC	CSVPIRLLAQETQYF
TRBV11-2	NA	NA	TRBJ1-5	TGTGCCAGCAGCCATCCCCGGGGGGCCCATCAGCCCCAGCATTTT	CASSHPRGAHQPQHF
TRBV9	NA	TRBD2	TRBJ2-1	TGTGCCAGCAGCGTAGATAGCGGGAGGTACAATGAGCAGTTCTTC	CASSVDSGRYNEQFF
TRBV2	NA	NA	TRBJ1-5	TGTGCCAGCAGTCGGGGGTATCGGGGTAATCAGCCCCAGCATTTT	CASSRGYRGNQPQHF
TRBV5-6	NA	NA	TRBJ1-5	TGTGCCAGCAGCTTGGGCCGTGCTTTCGGTCAGCCCCAGCATTTT	CASSLGRAFGQPQHF
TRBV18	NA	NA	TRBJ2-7	TGTGCCAGCTCCCCTCGACAGGCCTCAGCAACCTACGAGCAGTACTTC	CASSPRQASATYEQYF
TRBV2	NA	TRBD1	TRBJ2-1	TGTGCCAGCAGGAGTGGGACAGGGTCACCCAATGAGCAGTTCTTC	CASRSGTGSPNEQFF
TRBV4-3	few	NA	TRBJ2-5	TGCGCCAGCAGCCAAGGATTAACAGGGCGAGAGCAGTACTTC	CASSQGLTGREQYF
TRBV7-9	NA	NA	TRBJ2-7	TGTGCCAGCAGCTCCGGGACAAACCCCTCCTACGAGCAGTACTTC	CASSSGTNPSYEQYF
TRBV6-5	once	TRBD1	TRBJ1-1	TGTGCCAGCAGTTCCGCGGACAGGGGGGGGAACACTGAAGCTTTCTTT	CASSSADRGGNTEAFF
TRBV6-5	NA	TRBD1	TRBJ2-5	TGTGCCAGCAGTTTCACAGGGGGAAGCACGGAGACCCAGTACTTC	CASSFTGGSTETQYF
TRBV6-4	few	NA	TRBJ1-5	TGTGCCAGCAGTGACGGTGAAGGGAGACAGCCCCAGCATTTT	CASSDGEGRQPQHF
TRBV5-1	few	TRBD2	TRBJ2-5	TGCGCCAGCAGCTTCGGAGCGGGGACCCAAGAGACCCAGTACTTC	CASSFGAGTQETQYF
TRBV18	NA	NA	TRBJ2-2	TGTGCCAGCTCACCCACGACAGGCCATTACACCGGGGAGCTGTTTTTT	CASSPTTGHYTGELFF
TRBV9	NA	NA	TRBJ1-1	TGTGCCAGCAGCGGGCCAGGGAAGGACACTGAAGCTTTCTTT	CASSGPGKDTEAFF
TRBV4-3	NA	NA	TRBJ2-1	TGCGCCAGCAGCCGATTGGCAAGTTACTCCTACAATGAGCAGTTCTTC	CASSRLASYSYNEQFF
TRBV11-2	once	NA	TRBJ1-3	TGTGCCAGCAGCTTAGGAGGTTTTGGAAACACCATATATTTT	CASSLGGFGNTIYF
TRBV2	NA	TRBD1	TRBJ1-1	TGTGCCAGCAGTGCGGGGACAGGCAGGAACACTGAAGCTTTCTTT	CASSAGTGRNTEAFF